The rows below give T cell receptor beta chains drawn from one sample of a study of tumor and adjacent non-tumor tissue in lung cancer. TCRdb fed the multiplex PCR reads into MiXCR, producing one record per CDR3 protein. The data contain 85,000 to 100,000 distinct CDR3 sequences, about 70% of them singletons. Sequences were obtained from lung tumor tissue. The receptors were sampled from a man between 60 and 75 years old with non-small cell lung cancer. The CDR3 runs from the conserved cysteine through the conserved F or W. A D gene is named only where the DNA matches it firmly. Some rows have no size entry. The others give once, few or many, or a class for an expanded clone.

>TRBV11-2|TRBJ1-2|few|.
TGTGCCAGCGGCTTTAGGGATTCGGGCTGTGGCTACACCTTC
CASGFRDSGCGYTF
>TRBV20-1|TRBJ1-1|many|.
TGCAGTGCTAGAGGCCTTACAGTGAACACTGAAGCTTTCTTT
CSARGLTVNTEAFF
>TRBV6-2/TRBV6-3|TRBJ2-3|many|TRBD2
TGTGCCAGCAGCATGGCGGGGGTAGATACGCAGTATTTT
CASSMAGVDTQYF
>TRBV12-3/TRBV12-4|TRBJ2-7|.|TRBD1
TGTGTCAGCAGTGCGGGACAGGGGGCGGGAGAGCAGTACTTC
CVSSAGQGAGEQYF
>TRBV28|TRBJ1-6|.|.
TGTGCCAGCAGTTTATTTACAGGCCAAAGCCCCTATAATTCACCCCTCCACTTT
CASSLFTGQSPYNSPLHF
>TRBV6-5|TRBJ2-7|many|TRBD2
TGTGCCAGCAGACGCGGGGGTCAATACGAGCAGTACTTC
CASRRGGQYEQYF
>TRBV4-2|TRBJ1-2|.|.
TGTGCAAGCAACCAAAACCGACAGTTCTATGGCTACACCTTC
CASNQNRQFYGYTF
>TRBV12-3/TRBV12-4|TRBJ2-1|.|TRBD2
TGTGCCAACGGTTCAAGCGACGGACGGACTAGCGGGAGAAGGGATGAGCAGTTCTTC
CANGSSDGRTSGRRDEQFF
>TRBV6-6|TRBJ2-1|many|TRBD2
TGTGCCAGCAGTTACTCGAGGACTAGCGGGAGTAATGAGCAGTTCTTC
CASSYSRTSGSNEQFF
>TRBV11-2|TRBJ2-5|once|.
TGTGCCAGCGGCTTAAGAGGATCGGCCCAAGAGACCCAGTACTTC
CASGLRGSAQETQYF
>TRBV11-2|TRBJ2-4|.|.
TGTGCCAGCAGCTTCGATCTGGCTGCCAATAACATTCAGTACTTC
CASSFDLAANNIQYF
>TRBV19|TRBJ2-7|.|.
TGTGCCAGTAGTACTGGCAGGGAATACGAGCAGTACTTC
CASSTGREYEQYF
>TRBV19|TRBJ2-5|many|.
TGTGCCAGTAGTCAAAAACGGGACGCGGAGACCCAGTACTTC
CASSQKRDAETQYF
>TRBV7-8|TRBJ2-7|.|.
TGTGCCAGCAGCTTAGCGAGTAGTGGTCTCTACGAGCAGTACTTC
CASSLASSGLYEQYF
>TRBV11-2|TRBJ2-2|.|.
TGTGCCAGCAGCCTGGAACAGTGGGGGGTTGGGGAGCTGTTTTTT
CASSLEQWGVGELFF
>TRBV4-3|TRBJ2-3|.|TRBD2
TGCGCCAGCAGCCACGATCTGCCGGGAGGGCCGGCGGATACGCAGTATTTT
CASSHDLPGGPADTQYF
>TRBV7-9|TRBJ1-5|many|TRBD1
TGTGCCAGCAGCTCCGACAGGGGGAATCAGCCCCAGCATTTT
CASSSDRGNQPQHF
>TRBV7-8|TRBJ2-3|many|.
TGTGCCAGCAGTTCCGCGGGGGCCTCTAGCACAGATACGCAGTATTTT
CASSSAGASSTDTQYF
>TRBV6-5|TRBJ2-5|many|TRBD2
TGTGCCAGCAGAAGCCCTAGCGGGGGGGCTGAGACCCAGTACTTC
CASRSPSGGAETQYF
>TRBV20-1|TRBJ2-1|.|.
TGCATTGCTAGGACCGACAGGTTATCCTACAATGATCAGTTCTTC
CIARTDRLSYNDQFF
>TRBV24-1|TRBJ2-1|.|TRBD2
TGTGCCATCAGTGATAGACTAGCGGGCTACAATGAGCAGTTCTTC
CAISDRLAGYNEQFF
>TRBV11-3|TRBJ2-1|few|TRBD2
TGTACCAGTAGCCACGGGACTAGCGGGAGCCATGAGAAGTTCTTC
CTSSHGTSGSHEKFF
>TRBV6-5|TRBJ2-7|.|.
TGTGCCAGCAGTGGGATAGGGAGGTTTTCCTATGAGCAGTACTTC
CASSGIGRFSYEQYF
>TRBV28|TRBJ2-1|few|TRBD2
TGTGCCAGCAGCTACGAGCGGGGGTCCTACAATGAGCAGTTCTTC
CASSYERGSYNEQFF
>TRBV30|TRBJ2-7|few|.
TGTGCCCGGGGTGCCCGGGCATCCTACGAGCACTACTTC
CARGARASYEHYF
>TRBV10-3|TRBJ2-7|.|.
TGTGCCATCGCGAGACCCTCCTACGAGCAGTACTTC
CAIARPSYEQYF
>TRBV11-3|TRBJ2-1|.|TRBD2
TGTTTCAGCAGCCACGGGACTAGCGGGAGCCATGAGCAGTTCTTT
CFSSHGTSGSHEQFF
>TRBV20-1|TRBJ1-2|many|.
TGCAGTGCAAGTTTGACCGCAAACTATGGCTACACCTTC
CSASLTANYGYTF